A selection of T cell receptor beta chains follows, all from one sample in a study of shared clonotypes between healthy human individuals. The protocol was immunoSEQ multiplex PCR, while the TCRdb copy is restricted to in-frame clones and leaves out a portion. The table shows 640,000 or so clones, with around 72% occurring only once. The sample taken for sequencing was memory CD4+ T cells sorted from blood. The source is a woman in her twenties or thirties in good health. Both conserved end residues are part of each CDR3. Each record gives: J gene, clone size, V gene, D gene, CDR3 DNA, CDR3 protein. D genes are given only for firm matches. Expanded clones get a size class; other rows say once, few or many, or leave the size out.

J: TRBJ2-2; size: once; V: TRBV4-1; D: .; DNA: TGCGCCAGCAGCCCAGAGGGGAACACCGGGGAGCTGTTTTTT; CDR3: CASSPEGNTGELFF
J: TRBJ2-3; size: .; V: TRBV6-6; D: TRBD1; DNA: TGTGCCAGCAGACCTTATGACAGGGCATTAACAGATACGCAGTATTTT; CDR3: CASRPYDRALTDTQYF
J: TRBJ2-5; size: few; V: TRBV7-2; D: TRBD2; DNA: TGTGCCAGCAGCTTCAAATTAAGCGGGAGTGGGGAGACCCAGTACTTC; CDR3: CASSFKLSGSGETQYF
J: TRBJ2-1; size: .; V: TRBV10-1; D: .; DNA: TGCGCCAGCAGTAGAGGACAGTACAATGAGCAGTTCTTC; CDR3: CASSRGQYNEQFF
J: TRBJ2-3; size: once; V: TRBV4-2; D: TRBD2; DNA: TGTGCCAGCAGCCAGGGGACTAGCGGTGCAGATACGCAGTATTTT; CDR3: CASSQGTSGADTQYF
J: TRBJ2-1; size: .; V: TRBV7-2; D: TRBD2; DNA: TGTGCCAGCAGCACGCGGACTAGCGGTTACAATGAGCAGTTCTTC; CDR3: CASSTRTSGYNEQFF
J: TRBJ1-5; size: .; V: TRBV10-2; D: .; DNA: TGCGCCAGCAGTGAGTCTGGTGTGGAAAATCAGCCCCAGCATTTT; CDR3: CASSESGVENQPQHF
J: TRBJ2-7; size: once; V: TRBV6-4; D: TRBD2; DNA: TGTGCCAGCAGTAGACTAGCGGGAGATGACGAGCAGTACTTC; CDR3: CASSRLAGDDEQYF
J: TRBJ1-3; size: .; V: TRBV19; D: .; DNA: TGTGCCAGTAGTATGGCTGGCTCTGGAAACACCATATATTTT; CDR3: CASSMAGSGNTIYF
J: TRBJ2-2; size: .; V: TRBV19; D: .; DNA: TGTGCCAGTAGTATTCCGGGAACGGTCACCGGGGAGCTGTTTTTT; CDR3: CASSIPGTVTGELFF
J: TRBJ1-2; size: .; V: TRBV28; D: TRBD1; DNA: TGTGCCAGCAGTTTTCTGGGACAGGGGACTAAAGGCTACACCTTC; CDR3: CASSFLGQGTKGYTF
J: TRBJ2-7; size: .; V: TRBV30; D: .; DNA: TGTGCCTGGAGTCCCCAGGCGTACGAGCAGTACTTC; CDR3: CAWSPQAYEQYF
J: TRBJ2-3; size: .; V: TRBV2; D: .; DNA: TGTGCCAGCAGGAGGGAGGGGGCCTTATCAGATACGCAGTATTTT; CDR3: CASRREGALSDTQYF
J: TRBJ2-4; size: .; V: TRBV7-8; D: .; DNA: TGTGCCAGCAGCTCCCTAGACAGGAGCATTCAGTACTTC; CDR3: CASSSLDRSIQYF
J: TRBJ2-7; size: .; V: TRBV11-2; D: .; DNA: TGTGCCAGCAGCCCTCAGTCCGAGTTAGCCTACGAGCAGTACTTC; CDR3: CASSPQSELAYEQYF
J: TRBJ2-2; size: .; V: TRBV11-3; D: .; DNA: TGTGCCAGCAGCTTAGGCGGGACAAATAGCGGGGAGCTGTTTTTT; CDR3: CASSLGGTNSGELFF
J: TRBJ2-3; size: .; V: TRBV11-2; D: .; DNA: TGTGCCAGCAGCTTAGGTTTGGACAGAAACACAGATACGCAGTATTTT; CDR3: CASSLGLDRNTDTQYF
J: TRBJ1-5; size: .; V: TRBV18; D: TRBD1; DNA: TGTGCCAGCTCACTAGACGGGACAGGGGTGCGAAGGCCCCAGCATTTT; CDR3: CASSLDGTGVRRPQHF
J: TRBJ1-2; size: .; V: TRBV5-6; D: .; DNA: TGTGCCAGCAGCTTGTTGTCCACTCAAGGATATCACTATGGCTACACCTTC; CDR3: CASSLLSTQGYHYGYTF
J: TRBJ1-5; size: .; V: TRBV7-9; D: .; DNA: TGTGCCAGCAGCTTAGCAGGGATGGAGCCCCAGCATTTT; CDR3: CASSLAGMEPQHF
J: TRBJ1-2; size: once; V: TRBV13; D: TRBD1; DNA: TGTGCCAGCAGCAGACGGGACAGAGCTAACTATGGCTACACCTTC; CDR3: CASSRRDRANYGYTF
J: TRBJ1-2; size: few; V: TRBV7-9; D: .; DNA: TGTGCCAGCAGCGCCCAGACAGTCTACACCTTC; CDR3: CASSAQTVYTF
J: TRBJ2-3; size: .; V: TRBV7-7; D: TRBD2; DNA: TGTGCCAGCAGCTCCCTTACTAGCGGCACAGATACGCAGTATTTT; CDR3: CASSSLTSGTDTQYF
J: TRBJ2-3; size: few; V: TRBV2; D: .; DNA: TGTGCCAGCGGACACCCGGTGTTCACAGATACGCAGTATTTT; CDR3: CASGHPVFTDTQYF
J: TRBJ1-2; size: .; V: TRBV7-2; D: .; DNA: TGTGCCAGCAGCGCCCAAGGGAGGAGGTATGGCTACACCTTC; CDR3: CASSAQGRRYGYTF
J: TRBJ1-4; size: .; V: TRBV4-1; D: TRBD1; DNA: TGCGCCAGCAGCCGAACCGGGACAGGAGACGAAAAACTGTTTTTT; CDR3: CASSRTGTGDEKLFF
J: TRBJ2-3; size: many; V: TRBV7-6; D: .; DNA: TGTGCCAGCAGCCTATATACCAGGGGTGGTGGAGATACGCAGTATTTT; CDR3: CASSLYTRGGGDTQYF
J: TRBJ1-5; size: .; V: TRBV4-1; D: .; DNA: TGCGCCAGCAGCCCATCTTCGGTAGGGCATCAGCCCCAGCATTTT; CDR3: CASSPSSVGHQPQHF
J: TRBJ1-1; size: .; V: TRBV28; D: .; DNA: TGTGCCAGCAACGTGGAAGACACTGAAGCTTTCTTT; CDR3: CASNVEDTEAFF